These 14 T cell receptor beta chains came from one sample sequenced in a study of T cell responses to AZD1222 COVID-19 vaccine. Assay used: immunoSEQ multiplex PCR; TCRdb lists only in-frame clones, some missing. The sample records just under 35,000 clones, 85% to 90% being singletons. Specimen: peripheral blood, collected on day 0 of AZD1222 vaccination. These receptors were collected from an adult in good health.

The rearrangement uses TRBV4-2 and TRBJ1-2; TRBD1 matches at 11 bases. Germline loops: CDR1 LGHNA, CDR2 YNFKEQ. Trimming cost V 0 bases and J 7 bases; bases outside gene matches: 10. The CDR3 has 17 residues. In DNA, the CDR3 is TGTGCCAGCAGCCAAGATCTTGGGACAGGGGGAAGGAGTGGCTACACCTTC. Residues: CASSQDLGTGGRSGYTF.

The chain uses TRBV6-2 or TRBV6-3 and TRBJ2-7; no firm D call. This CDR3 has 14 amino acids. Trimming took off 2 bases at V and 3 bases at J, with 11 bases between the two ends. CDR1 and CDR2 (germline): MNHEY, SVGEGT. The CDR3 nucleotides read TGTGCCAGCAGTTACCCCCACGGCAGCTACGAGCAGTACTTC. The encoded protein is CASSYPHGSYEQYF.

This clone was detected only a few times. The CDR3 region is CAISESGPDTQYF. The CDR3 DNA follows: TGTGCCATCAGTGAGTCGGGTCCAGATACGCAGTATTTT. The chain employs TRBV10-3 and TRBJ2-3; D is uncertain. The CDR3 length is 13 residues. V was cut by 0 bases and J by 4 bases, with 5 bases left in between. CDR1 is ENHRY, CDR2 SYGVKD, per germline.

This sequence joins TRBV29-1 and TRBJ1-4; 8 bases map to TRBD1. The CDR3 loop spans 13 amino acids. CDR1 and CDR2 from the germline V gene are SQVTM and ANQGSEA. The V and J ends lost 7 bases and 6 bases, in that order; junction bases with no gene match: 7. The CDR3, as DNA: TGCAGCGCGGGGGGACAGGCACATGAAAAACTGTTTTTT. Translating it yields CSAGGQAHEKLFF.

J is TRBJ1-2 and V is TRBV29-1; D unresolved. Germline V lookup: CDR1 SQVTM, CDR2 ANQGSEA. V lost 3 bases and J lost 2, with 7 bases in between. The CDR3 is 12 amino acids. CDR3 in amino acids: CSVDEENYGYTF. CDR3 bases: TGCAGCGTTGATGAGGAAAACTATGGCTACACCTTC.

This rearrangement joins TRBV4-2 to TRBJ1-4, with 7 bases that match TRBD1. The trim removed 1 base at V and 8 bases at J, leaving 4 bases unmatched. This CDR3 comprises 14 residues. Germline assignment: CDR1 LGHNA and CDR2 YNFKEQ. CDR3 residues: CASSQGQGREKLFF. The CDR3 DNA follows: TGTGCCAGCAGCCAAGGACAGGGCCGCGAAAAACTGTTTTTT.

The gene calls are TRBV27 and TRBJ1-1, with 7 bases fitting TRBD1. The length of the CDR3 is 13 residues. Looked up from germline, CDR1 is MNHEY and CDR2 is SMNVEV (reference sequence). Unmatched junction bases numbered 2, after V lost 4 bases and J lost 3 bases. DNA for the CDR3: TGTGCCAGCAGTTGGGGACAGTACACTGAAGCTTTCTTT. It yields the protein CASSWGQYTEAFF.

This chain connects TRBV28 to TRBJ1-3; 7 bases match TRBD1. This CDR3 is built from 16 residues. The J segment lost 0 bases and the V segment lost 6 bases, leaving 8 bases of the junction unmatched. Germline CDR1 and CDR2: MDHEN and SYDVKM. The CDR3 loop is CASRDGQANSGNTIYF. CDR3 bases: TGTGCCAGCAGGGATGGACAGGCTAACTCTGGAAACACCATATATTTT.

This clone was seen just once. The genes are TRBV5-1 and TRBJ1-6, with 7 bases identical to TRBD1. Losses at the gene ends were 2 bases for V and 8 bases for J; bases not matched to a gene: 4. CDR3 length: 14 amino acids. Germline V gene lookup returns CDR1 SGHRS and CDR2 YFSETQ. Written as DNA, the CDR3 is TGCGCCAGCAGCTTACAGGGGATCGATTCACCCCTCCACTTT. Its translation: CASSLQGIDSPLHF.

The V and J genes are TRBV15 and TRBJ1-6, with D tentatively TRBD1 (6 bases). Germline V gene sequence: CDR1 LNHNV, CDR2 YYDKDF (reference sequence). The CDR3 totals 15 residues. The V end lost 3 bases, the J end lost 3 bases, and 9 bases lay between the germline ends. CDR3 amino acids: CATSRGTSYNSPLHF. The CDR3 nucleotides are TGTGCCACCAGCAGGGGGACAAGCTATAATTCACCCCTCCACTTT. Looking up the rest from reference TRBV15 and TRBJ1-6 gives the full variable domain: DAMVIQNPRYQVTQFGKPVTLSCSQTLNHNVMYWYQQKSSQAPKLLFHYYDKDFNNEADTPDNFQSRRPNTSFCFLDIRSPGLGDTAMYLCATSRGTSYNSPLHFGNGTRLTVT.

The rearrangement links TRBV2 to TRBJ2-3, with 11 bases identical to TRBD2. The V segment lost 5 bases and the J segment 0 bases; nucleotides outside the gene matches: 7. CDR3 length: 17 amino acids. Germline loops: CDR1 SNHLY, CDR2 FYNNEI. For the CDR3, the DNA is TGTGCCAGCAGTCTCCCGACTAGCGGGGAAAGCACAGATACGCAGTATTTT. Translation: CASSLPTSGESTDTQYF.

The V gene is TRBV25-1, the J gene TRBJ2-5; possibly TRBD2 for D (5 bases). V was cut by 1 base and J by 2 bases, with 14 bases left in between. This CDR3 has 16 amino acids. Germline CDR1 reads MGHDK; CDR2 reads SYGVNS. DNA for the CDR3: TGTGCCAGCAGTGAATTTCCCCGGGGAGAGCAAGAGACCCAGTACTTC. It codes for CASSEFPRGEQETQYF.

J is TRBJ2-3 and V is TRBV6-5; 7 positions match TRBD2. V was pared by 9 bases and J by 4 bases, with 7 bases of the junction left unmatched. This CDR3 spans 13 amino acids. Germline V CDR1 and CDR2: MNHEY, SVGAGI. CDR3 region: CASLRGDSDTQYF. The CDR3 nucleotides are TGTGCCAGTCTCCGGGGGGACTCAGATACGCAGTATTTT.

This chain joins TRBV7-9 and TRBJ2-2; D is possibly TRBD1 (5 bases). Trimming removed 1 base from V and 6 bases from J, with 18 bases in between. Germline V gene data show CDR1 as SEHNR and CDR2 as FQNEAQ (reference sequence). The CDR3 runs 17 residues. The CDR3: CASSLEFSTPGSGELFF. CDR3 nucleotide sequence: TGTGCCAGCAGCTTAGAATTTTCAACTCCAGGGTCCGGGGAGCTGTTTTTT. Supplemented by reference TRBV7-9 and TRBJ2-2, the full variable domain reads DTGVSQNPRHKITKRGQNVTFRCDPISEHNRLYWYRQTLGQGPEFLTYFQNEAQLEKSRLLSDRFSAERPKGSFSTLEIQRTEQGDSAMYLCASSLEFSTPGSGELFFGEGSRLTVL.